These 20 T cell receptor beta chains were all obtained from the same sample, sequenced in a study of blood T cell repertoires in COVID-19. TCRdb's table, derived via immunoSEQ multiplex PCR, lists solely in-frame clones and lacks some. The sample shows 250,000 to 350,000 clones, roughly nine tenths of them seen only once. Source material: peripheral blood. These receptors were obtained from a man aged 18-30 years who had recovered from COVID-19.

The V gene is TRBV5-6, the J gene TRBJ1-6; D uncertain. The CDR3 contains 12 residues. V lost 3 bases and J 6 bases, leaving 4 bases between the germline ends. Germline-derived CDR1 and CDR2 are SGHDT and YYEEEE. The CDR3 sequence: CASSSVNSPLHF. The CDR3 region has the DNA TGTGCCAGCAGCTCAGTTAATTCACCCCTCCACTTT.

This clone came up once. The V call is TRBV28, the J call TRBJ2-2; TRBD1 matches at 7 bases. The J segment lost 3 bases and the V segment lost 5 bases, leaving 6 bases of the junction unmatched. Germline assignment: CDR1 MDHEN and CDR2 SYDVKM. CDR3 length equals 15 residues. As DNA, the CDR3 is TGTGCCAGCAGTATGGGACAGCTTCACACCGGGGAGCTGTTTTTT. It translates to CASSMGQLHTGELFF. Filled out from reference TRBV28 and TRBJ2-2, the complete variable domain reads DVKVTQSSRYLVKRTGEKVFLECVQDMDHENMFWYRQDPGLGLRLIYFSYDVKMKEKGDIPEGYSVSREKKERFSLILESASTNQTSMYLCASSMGQLHTGELFFGEGSRLTVL.

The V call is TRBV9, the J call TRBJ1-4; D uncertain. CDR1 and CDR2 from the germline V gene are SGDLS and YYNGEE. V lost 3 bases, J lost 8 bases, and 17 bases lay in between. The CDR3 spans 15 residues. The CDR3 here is CASSASGELGEKLFF. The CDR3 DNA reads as TGTGCCAGCAGCGCCTCAGGTGAGCTTGGAGAAAAACTGTTTTTT.

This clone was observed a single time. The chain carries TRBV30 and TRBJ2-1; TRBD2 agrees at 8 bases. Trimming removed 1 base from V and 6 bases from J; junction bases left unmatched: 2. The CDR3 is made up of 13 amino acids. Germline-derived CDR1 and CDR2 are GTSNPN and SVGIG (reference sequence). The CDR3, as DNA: TGTGCCTGGAGTGGACTAGCGCCCAATGAGCAGTTCTTC. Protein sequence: CAWSGLAPNEQFF.

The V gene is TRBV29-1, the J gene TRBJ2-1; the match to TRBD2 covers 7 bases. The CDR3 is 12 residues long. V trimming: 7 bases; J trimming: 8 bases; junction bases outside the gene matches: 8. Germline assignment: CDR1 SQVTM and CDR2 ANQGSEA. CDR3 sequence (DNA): TGCAGCGCCGGACTAGACCAGGATGAGCAGTTCTTC. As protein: CSAGLDQDEQFF.

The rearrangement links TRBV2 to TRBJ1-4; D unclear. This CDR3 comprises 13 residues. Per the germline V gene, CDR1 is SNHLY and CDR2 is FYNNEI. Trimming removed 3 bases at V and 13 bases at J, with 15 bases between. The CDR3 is CASSESREPVLFF. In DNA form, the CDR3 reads TGTGCCAGCAGTGAGTCGAGGGAGCCGGTACTGTTTTTT.

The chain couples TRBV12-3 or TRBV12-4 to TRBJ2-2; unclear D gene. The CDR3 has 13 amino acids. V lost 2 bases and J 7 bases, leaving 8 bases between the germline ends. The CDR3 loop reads CASSLSVSGELFF. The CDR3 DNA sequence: TGTGCCAGCAGTTTATCGGTGAGCGGGGAGCTGTTTTTT.

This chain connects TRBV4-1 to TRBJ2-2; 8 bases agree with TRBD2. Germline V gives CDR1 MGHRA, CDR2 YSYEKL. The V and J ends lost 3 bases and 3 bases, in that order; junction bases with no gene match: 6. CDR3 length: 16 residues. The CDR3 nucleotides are TGCGCCAGCAGCCAGATTAGCGGGACGCACACCGGGGAGCTGTTTTTT. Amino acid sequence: CASSQISGTHTGELFF.

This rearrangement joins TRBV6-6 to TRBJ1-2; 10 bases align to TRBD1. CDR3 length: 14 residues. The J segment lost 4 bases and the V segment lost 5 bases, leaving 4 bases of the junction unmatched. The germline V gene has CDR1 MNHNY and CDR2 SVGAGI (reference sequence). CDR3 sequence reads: CASSKGQGSYGYTF. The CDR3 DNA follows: TGTGCCAGCAGTAAGGGACAGGGGAGCTATGGCTACACCTTC.

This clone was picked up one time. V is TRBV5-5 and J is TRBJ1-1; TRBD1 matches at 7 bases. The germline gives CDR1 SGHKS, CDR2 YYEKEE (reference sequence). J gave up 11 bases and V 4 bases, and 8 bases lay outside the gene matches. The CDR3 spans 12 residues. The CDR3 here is CASSIDRARAFF. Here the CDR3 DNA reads TGTGCCAGCAGCATAGACAGGGCCCGGGCTTTCTTT. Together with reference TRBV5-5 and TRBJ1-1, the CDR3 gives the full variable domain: DAGVTQSPTHLIKTRGQQVTLRCSPISGHKSVSWYQQVLGQGPQFIFQYYEKEERGRGNFPDRFSARQFPNYSSELNVNALLLGDSALYLCASSIDRARAFFGQGTRLTVV.

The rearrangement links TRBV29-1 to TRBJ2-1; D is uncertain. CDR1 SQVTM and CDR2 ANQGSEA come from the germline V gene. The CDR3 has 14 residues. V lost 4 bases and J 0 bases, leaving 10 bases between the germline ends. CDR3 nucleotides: TGCAGCGTTGCACCATCGAGCTCCTACAATGAGCAGTTCTTC. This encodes CSVAPSSSYNEQFF.

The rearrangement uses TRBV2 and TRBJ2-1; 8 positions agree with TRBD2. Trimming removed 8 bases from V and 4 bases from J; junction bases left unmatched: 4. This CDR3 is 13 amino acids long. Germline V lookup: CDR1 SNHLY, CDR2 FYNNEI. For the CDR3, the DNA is TGTGCCAGCGGGGGACTAGAGTACAATGAGCAGTTCTTC. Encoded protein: CASGGLEYNEQFF.

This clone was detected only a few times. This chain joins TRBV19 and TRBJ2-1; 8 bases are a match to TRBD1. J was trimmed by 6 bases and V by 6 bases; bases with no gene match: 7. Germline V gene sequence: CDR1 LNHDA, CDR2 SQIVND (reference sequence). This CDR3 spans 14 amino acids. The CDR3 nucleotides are TGTGCCAGTAGGGATTCCGGGACAGGCAATGAGCAGTTCTTC. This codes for CASRDSGTGNEQFF.

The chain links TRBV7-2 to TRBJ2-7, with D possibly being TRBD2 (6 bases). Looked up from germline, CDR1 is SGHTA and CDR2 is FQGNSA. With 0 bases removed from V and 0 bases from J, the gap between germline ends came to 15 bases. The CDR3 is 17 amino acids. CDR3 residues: CASSLAGGTDNSYEQYF. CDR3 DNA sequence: TGTGCCAGCAGCTTAGCGGGCGGGACGGATAACTCCTACGAGCAGTACTTC.

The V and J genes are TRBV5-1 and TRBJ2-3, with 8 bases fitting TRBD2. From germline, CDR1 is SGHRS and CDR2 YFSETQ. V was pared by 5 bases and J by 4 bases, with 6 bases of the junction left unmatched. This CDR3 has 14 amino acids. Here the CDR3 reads CASRWTGGSDTQYF. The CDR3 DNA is TGCGCCAGCAGGTGGACGGGGGGGTCAGATACGCAGTATTTT.

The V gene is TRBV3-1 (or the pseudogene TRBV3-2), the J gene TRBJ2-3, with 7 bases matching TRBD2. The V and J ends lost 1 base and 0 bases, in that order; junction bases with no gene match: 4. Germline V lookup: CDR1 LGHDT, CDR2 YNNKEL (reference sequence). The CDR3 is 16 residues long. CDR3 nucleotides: TGTGCCAGCAGCCAAGTAGCGGGCGCAAGCACAGATACGCAGTATTTT. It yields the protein CASSQVAGASTDTQYF.

CDR3 nucleotide sequence: TGTGCCTGGATCCCCGGGGAGGGGTGGAACACTGAAGCTTTCTTT. This codes for CAWIPGEGWNTEAFF. This chain connects TRBV30 to TRBJ1-1; tentatively, D is TRBD1 (5 bases). CDR1 and CDR2 from the germline V gene are GTSNPN and SVGIG (reference sequence). V lost 4 bases and J lost 1, with 16 bases in between. The CDR3 is 15 residues long. The complete variable domain, with remaining parts taken from reference TRBV30 and TRBJ1-1, reads SQTIHQWPATLVQPVGSPLSLECTVEGTSNPNLYWYRQAAGRGLQLLFYSVGIGQISSEVPQNLSASRPQDRQFILSSKKLLLSDSGFYLCAWIPGEGWNTEAFFGQGTRLTVV.

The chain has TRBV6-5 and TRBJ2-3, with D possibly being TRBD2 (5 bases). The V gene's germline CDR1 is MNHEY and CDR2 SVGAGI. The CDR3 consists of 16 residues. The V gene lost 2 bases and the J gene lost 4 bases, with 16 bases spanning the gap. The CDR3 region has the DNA TGTGCCAGCAGTTACGCGTGGGAGATGCCGGCAGATACGCAGTATTTT. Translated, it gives CASSYAWEMPADTQYF.

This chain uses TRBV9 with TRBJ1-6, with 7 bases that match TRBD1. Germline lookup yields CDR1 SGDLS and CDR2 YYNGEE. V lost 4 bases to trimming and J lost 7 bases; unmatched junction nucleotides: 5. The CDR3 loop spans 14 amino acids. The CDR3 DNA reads TGTGCCAGCAGCATTACAGGGGAAAATTCACCCCTCCACTTT. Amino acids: CASSITGENSPLHF. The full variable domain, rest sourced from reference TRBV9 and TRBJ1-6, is DSGVTQTPKHLITATGQRVTLRCSPRSGDLSVYWYQQSLDQGLQFLIQYYNGEERAKGNILERFSAQQFPDLHSELNLSSLELGDSALYFCASSITGENSPLHFGNGTRLTVT.

The CDR3 coding sequence is TGTGCCAGCAGCCTATCCGATAGCGGGACAACCTACAATGAGCAGTTCTTC. Its translation: CASSLSDSGTTYNEQFF. The rearrangement joins TRBV4-2 to TRBJ2-1, with 8 nucleotides matching TRBD2. The germline CDR1 and CDR2 sequences are LGHNA and YNFKEQ. Unmatched junction bases numbered 10, after V lost 4 bases and J lost 2 bases. CDR3 size: 17 residues.